These T cell receptor beta chains were read from a single sample in a study of T cell responses to AZD1222 COVID-19 vaccine. Some clones are missing from TCRdb's copy, which holds only in-frame ones; the method was immunoSEQ multiplex PCR. The sample includes some 120,000 clones, 90% of them seen just once. Source: peripheral blood, taken on day 0 of AZD1222 vaccination. All receptors come from an adult in good health. Both conserved end residues are part of each CDR3. Each record gives: V gene, J gene, clone size, D gene, CDR3 protein, CDR3 DNA. A D gene is named only where the DNA matches it firmly. Size values are once, few and many counts, or a class for expanded clones, and some rows have none.

v_gene: TRBV28; j_gene: TRBJ2-3; abundance: -; d_gene: TRBD2; CDR3aa: CASNLLAGGTDTQYF; CDR3nt: TGTGCCAGCAATCTACTAGCGGGAGGAACAGATACGCAGTATTTT
v_gene: TRBV2; j_gene: TRBJ1-2; abundance: once; d_gene: -; CDR3aa: CASKDWYGYTF; CDR3nt: TGTGCCAGCAAGGATTGGTATGGCTACACCTTC
v_gene: TRBV6-6; j_gene: TRBJ2-1; abundance: -; d_gene: -; CDR3aa: CASRGASSYNEQFF; CDR3nt: TGTGCCAGCAGAGGGGCTAGCTCCTACAATGAGCAGTTCTTC
v_gene: TRBV5-1; j_gene: TRBJ2-1; abundance: -; d_gene: -; CDR3aa: CASSLAGGTYNEQFF; CDR3nt: TGCGCCAGCAGCTTGGCAGGGGGGACCTACAATGAGCAGTTCTTC
v_gene: TRBV6-5; j_gene: TRBJ1-4; abundance: -; d_gene: TRBD1; CDR3aa: CAIEDRTNEKLFF; CDR3nt: TGTGCCATAGAGGACAGGACTAATGAAAAACTGTTTTTT
v_gene: TRBV5-1; j_gene: TRBJ1-4; abundance: few; d_gene: TRBD1; CDR3aa: CASSLGTGSEKLFF; CDR3nt: TGCGCCAGCAGCCTCGGGACAGGGAGTGAAAAACTGTTTTTT
v_gene: TRBV18; j_gene: TRBJ1-1; abundance: -; d_gene: TRBD1; CDR3aa: CASSLQGLNTEAFF; CDR3nt: TGTGCCAGCTCATTACAGGGGTTGAACACTGAAGCTTTCTTT
v_gene: TRBV7-7; j_gene: TRBJ2-2; abundance: -; d_gene: -; CDR3aa: CASSLAGGAGTGELFF; CDR3nt: TGTGCCAGCAGCTTAGCGGGGGGGGCTGGCACCGGGGAGCTGTTTTTT
v_gene: TRBV18; j_gene: TRBJ2-1; abundance: -; d_gene: TRBD1; CDR3aa: CASSQIRGNEQFF; CDR3nt: TGTGCCAGCTCACAGATCAGGGGGAATGAGCAGTTCTTC
v_gene: TRBV2; j_gene: TRBJ1-3; abundance: -; d_gene: -; CDR3aa: CASYLAGDGNTIYF; CDR3nt: TGTGCCAGCTACCTCGCGGGGGATGGAAACACCATATATTTT
v_gene: TRBV12-3/TRBV12-4; j_gene: TRBJ2-7; abundance: -; d_gene: -; CDR3aa: CASSWNTAYEQYF; CDR3nt: TGTGCCAGCAGTTGGAACACGGCCTACGAGCAGTACTTC
v_gene: TRBV5-4; j_gene: TRBJ2-7; abundance: -; d_gene: TRBD2; CDR3aa: CASSLGDYPTEQYF; CDR3nt: TGTGCCAGCAGCTTGGGGGACTACCCCACCGAGCAGTACTTC
v_gene: TRBV9; j_gene: TRBJ1-5; abundance: -; d_gene: TRBD1; CDR3aa: CASSEGTDNQPQHF; CDR3nt: TGTGCCAGCAGCGAAGGGACAGATAATCAGCCCCAGCATTTT
v_gene: TRBV15; j_gene: TRBJ1-4; abundance: -; d_gene: -; CDR3aa: CATSRGNRDEKLFF; CDR3nt: TGTGCCACCAGCAGAGGGAATCGGGATGAAAAACTGTTTTTT
v_gene: TRBV9; j_gene: TRBJ1-1; abundance: -; d_gene: TRBD1; CDR3aa: CASSPGTGGSEAFF; CDR3nt: TGTGCCAGCAGCCCTGGGACAGGGGGCTCTGAAGCTTTCTTT
v_gene: TRBV6-2/TRBV6-3; j_gene: TRBJ2-1; abundance: -; d_gene: -; CDR3aa: CASRYTGTGLNNEQFF; CDR3nt: TGTGCCAGCCGTTATACCGGGACGGGGCTAAACAATGAGCAGTTCTTC
v_gene: TRBV7-9; j_gene: TRBJ2-4; abundance: -; d_gene: TRBD2; CDR3aa: CASSLVGGDIQYF; CDR3nt: TGTGCCAGCAGCTTAGTCGGGGGGGACATTCAGTACTTC
v_gene: TRBV4-3; j_gene: TRBJ1-6; abundance: -; d_gene: -; CDR3aa: CASSQDQGRSPLHF; CDR3nt: TGCGCCAGCAGCCAAGATCAGGGACGGTCACCCCTCCACTTT
v_gene: TRBV6-1; j_gene: TRBJ1-5; abundance: -; d_gene: -; CDR3aa: CASSEASAGWNQPQHF; CDR3nt: TGTGCCAGCAGTGAAGCCTCCGCGGGGTGGAATCAGCCCCAGCATTTT
v_gene: TRBV28; j_gene: TRBJ1-1; abundance: -; d_gene: TRBD1; CDR3aa: CASSLHRGVEAFF; CDR3nt: TGTGCCAGCAGTTTACACAGGGGAGTTGAAGCTTTCTTT
v_gene: TRBV6-2/TRBV6-3; j_gene: TRBJ2-3; abundance: -; d_gene: -; CDR3aa: CASSVSLADTQYF; CDR3nt: TGTGCCAGCAGTGTAAGCCTGGCGGATACGCAGTATTTT
v_gene: TRBV5-8; j_gene: TRBJ2-2; abundance: -; d_gene: -; CDR3aa: CASRPNGVNTGELFF; CDR3nt: TGTGCCAGCAGACCCAACGGAGTTAACACCGGGGAGCTGTTTTTT
v_gene: TRBV6-2/TRBV6-3; j_gene: TRBJ1-1; abundance: -; d_gene: -; CDR3aa: CASSWSGNTEAFF; CDR3nt: TGTGCCAGCAGTTGGTCGGGGAACACTGAAGCTTTCTTT
v_gene: TRBV9; j_gene: TRBJ2-7; abundance: -; d_gene: TRBD1; CDR3aa: CASSVFSGQGVHEQYF; CDR3nt: TGTGCCAGCAGCGTATTCTCCGGACAGGGGGTGCACGAGCAGTACTTC
v_gene: TRBV6-2/TRBV6-3; j_gene: TRBJ2-1; abundance: -; d_gene: TRBD2; CDR3aa: CASSYSASGRPNEQFF; CDR3nt: TGTGCCAGCAGTTACTCGGCTAGCGGGAGACCCAATGAGCAGTTCTTC
v_gene: TRBV6-1; j_gene: TRBJ2-2; abundance: -; d_gene: TRBD2; CDR3aa: CASSELREVGELFF; CDR3nt: TGTGCCAGCAGTGAACTACGGGAGGTCGGGGAGCTGTTTTTT
v_gene: TRBV27; j_gene: TRBJ2-2; abundance: once; d_gene: TRBD2; CDR3aa: CASSTTRTSGMGTGELFF; CDR3nt: TGTGCCAGCAGTACTACCCGGACTAGCGGGATGGGGACCGGGGAGCTGTTTTTT
v_gene: TRBV19; j_gene: TRBJ2-5; abundance: -; d_gene: TRBD1; CDR3aa: CASSTRTGGGETQYF; CDR3nt: TGTGCCAGTAGTACTCGGACAGGGGGCGGGGAGACCCAGTACTTC
v_gene: TRBV11-2; j_gene: TRBJ1-2; abundance: -; d_gene: -; CDR3aa: CASSFSAGDVSGYTF; CDR3nt: TGTGCCAGCAGCTTTTCTGCGGGTGATGTTTCAGGCTACACCTTC
v_gene: TRBV18; j_gene: TRBJ1-1; abundance: once; d_gene: -; CDR3aa: CASSPRGDTEAFF; CDR3nt: TGTGCCAGCTCACCACGAGGGGACACTGAAGCTTTCTTT
v_gene: TRBV9; j_gene: TRBJ1-6; abundance: -; d_gene: -; CDR3aa: CASSATEGGWNSPLHF; CDR3nt: TGTGCCAGCAGCGCGACGGAGGGCGGATGGAATTCACCCCTCCACTTT
v_gene: TRBV5-4; j_gene: TRBJ1-1; abundance: once; d_gene: -; CDR3aa: CASSSTTRLGTEAFF; CDR3nt: TGTGCCAGCAGCTCGACGACCCGGCTGGGTACTGAAGCTTTCTTT
v_gene: TRBV5-1; j_gene: TRBJ2-7; abundance: -; d_gene: -; CDR3aa: CASSLAPDEQYF; CDR3nt: TGCGCCAGCAGCTTGGCCCCGGACGAGCAGTACTTC
v_gene: TRBV6-5; j_gene: TRBJ1-1; abundance: once; d_gene: -; CDR3aa: CASYGVGLVTEAFF; CDR3nt: TGTGCCAGCTATGGGGTAGGTTTGGTCACTGAAGCTTTCTTT
v_gene: TRBV25-1; j_gene: TRBJ2-3; abundance: -; d_gene: -; CDR3aa: CASSDTARDTQYF; CDR3nt: TGTGCCAGCAGTGATACCGCGCGAGATACGCAGTATTTT
v_gene: TRBV19; j_gene: TRBJ1-1; abundance: -; d_gene: TRBD1; CDR3aa: CASSIRTGSTEAFF; CDR3nt: TGTGCCAGTAGTATCAGGACAGGGAGCACTGAAGCTTTCTTT
v_gene: TRBV10-3; j_gene: TRBJ2-3; abundance: -; d_gene: -; CDR3aa: CATRGVSTDTQYF; CDR3nt: TGTGCCACCCGAGGGGTAAGCACAGATACGCAGTATTTT